This TCR beta chain originates from a study of shared clonotypes between healthy human individuals. The overall study: A donor's plate count was three for CD4 naive and three for CD4 memory; CD8 naive had two and CD8 memory one. Study-wide findings and caveats: Clonotypes shared by all four sorted-subset donors had higher generation probabilities than non-shared clonotypes.

Note on this clone: Its matching antigen is unknown.

V lost 7 bases, J lost 3 bases, and 16 bases lay in between. This CDR3 is built from 15 residues. Germline loops: CDR1 MGHDK, CDR2 SYGVNS. The sorted-subset replicate PCRs were given around 0.2 ug DNA, which is tens of thousands of T cell genomes. Clones were sequenced by immunoSEQ multiplex PCR, and TCRdb holds only the in-frame ones, with some missing. Of 760,000 or so clones in the sample, 96% were seen once. CD45RO-negative, CCR7-selected cells formed the naive CD8 fraction, which excluded terminally differentiated effector memory CD45RA+ cells. Each of the donors was a healthy adult who was HIV-negative and had not had a recent acute infection or vaccination.

This sequence was found in a man in his thirties or forties in good health. V gene TRBV25-1 combines with J gene TRBJ2-1; D possibly corresponds to TRBD1 (6 bases). Specimen: naive CD8+ T cells sorted from blood. The CDR3: CASMSTGKDYNEQFF. As DNA, the CDR3 is TGTGCCAGCATGTCTACAGGGAAAGACTACAATGAGCAGTTCTTC.